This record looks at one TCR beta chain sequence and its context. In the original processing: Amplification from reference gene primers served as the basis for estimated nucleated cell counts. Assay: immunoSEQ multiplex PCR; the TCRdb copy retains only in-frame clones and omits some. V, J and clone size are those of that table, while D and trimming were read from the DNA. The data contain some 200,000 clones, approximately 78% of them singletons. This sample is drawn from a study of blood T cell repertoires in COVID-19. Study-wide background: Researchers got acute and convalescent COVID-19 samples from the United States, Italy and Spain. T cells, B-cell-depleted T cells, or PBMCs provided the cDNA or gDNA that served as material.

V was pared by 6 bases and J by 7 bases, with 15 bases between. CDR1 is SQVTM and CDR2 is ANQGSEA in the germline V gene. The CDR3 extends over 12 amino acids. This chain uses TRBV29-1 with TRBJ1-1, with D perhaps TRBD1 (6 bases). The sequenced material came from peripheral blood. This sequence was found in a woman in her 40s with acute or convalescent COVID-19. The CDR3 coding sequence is TGCAGCGTCGCACCCGGGACACATGAAGCTTTCTTT. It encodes CSVAPGTHEAFF.